Listed here is a single T cell receptor (beta chain). Sequenced by immunoSEQ multiplex PCR; TCRdb stores in-frame clones only, minus some. The sample lists 150,000 to 200,000 clones, 80% to 85% occurring once. This entry is derived from a study of cytomegalovirus exposure and HLA in healthy donors. Background on the study: The approximately 120 validation repertoires, a later analysis reported, used the same platform as the roughly 730 repertoires from the first cohort.

CDR3 size: 14 residues. Germline assignment: CDR1 MNHEY and CDR2 SMNVEV (reference sequence). V lost 6 bases and J lost 2, with 14 bases in between. The rearrangement uses TRBV27 and TRBJ2-7; D gene uncertain. Sequenced material: PBMCs. The sequence was obtained from a man under 40 in good health and CMV-seropositive. The CDR3 loop reads CASSFRSGPYEQYF. CDR3 coding DNA: TGTGCCAGCAGCTTCAGGTCAGGTCCCTACGAGCAGTACTTC.